The clone carrying this T cell receptor beta chain was counted ten times or more. Patients were excluded because of uncontrolled infection, other autoimmune disease, pregnancy or lactation. Amplification targeted TCR beta CDR3 regions from RNA transcripts. TCR CDR3 regions were first amplified by RT-PCR with HTBI primers. Via MiXCR, TCRdb re-called the multiplex PCR reads, giving one row per CDR3 protein. This table holds about 760,000 distinct CDR3 sequences, over 35% found once. These data are taken from a study of T cells in Graves' hyperthyroidism and ophthalmopathy. V dropped 8 bases and J dropped 2 bases, with 9 bases sitting between them. Germline lookup yields CDR1 WSHSY and CDR2 SAAADI. The CDR3 length is 12 residues.

The sequenced sample consisted of blood. The TCR comes from a woman in her thirties or forties with Graves' hyperthyroidism. The chain couples TRBV10-2 to TRBJ1-1; perhaps TRBD1 as D (6 bases). As DNA, the CDR3 is TGCGCCAGCCAGGACAGTAACACTGAAGCTTTCTTT. Translated, it gives CASQDSNTEAFF.